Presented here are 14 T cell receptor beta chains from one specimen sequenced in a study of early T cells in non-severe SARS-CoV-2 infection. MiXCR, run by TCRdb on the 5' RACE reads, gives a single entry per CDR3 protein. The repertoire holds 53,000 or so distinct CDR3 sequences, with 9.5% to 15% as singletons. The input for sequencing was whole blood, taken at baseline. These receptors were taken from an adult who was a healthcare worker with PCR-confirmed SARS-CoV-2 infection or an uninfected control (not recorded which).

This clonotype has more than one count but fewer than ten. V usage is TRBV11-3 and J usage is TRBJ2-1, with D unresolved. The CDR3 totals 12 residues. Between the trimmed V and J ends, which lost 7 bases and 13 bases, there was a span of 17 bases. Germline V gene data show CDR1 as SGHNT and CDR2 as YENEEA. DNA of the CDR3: TGTGCCAGCATCCCTCCCCACGAGATACAGTTCTTC. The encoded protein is CASIPPHEIQFF.

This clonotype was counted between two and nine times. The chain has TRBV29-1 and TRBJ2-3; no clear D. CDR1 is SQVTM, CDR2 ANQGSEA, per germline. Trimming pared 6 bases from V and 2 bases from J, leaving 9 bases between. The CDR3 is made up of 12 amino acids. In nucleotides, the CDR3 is TGCAGCGTCGTAGGGATCACAGATACGCAGTATTTT. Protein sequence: CSVVGITDTQYF.

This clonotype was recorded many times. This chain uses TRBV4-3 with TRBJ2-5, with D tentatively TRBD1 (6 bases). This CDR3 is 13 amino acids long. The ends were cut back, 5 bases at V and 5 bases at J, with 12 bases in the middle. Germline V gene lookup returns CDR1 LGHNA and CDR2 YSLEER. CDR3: CASSYGQGETQYF. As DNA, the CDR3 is TGCGCCAGCAGCTACGGGCAGGGGGAGACCCAGTACTTC.

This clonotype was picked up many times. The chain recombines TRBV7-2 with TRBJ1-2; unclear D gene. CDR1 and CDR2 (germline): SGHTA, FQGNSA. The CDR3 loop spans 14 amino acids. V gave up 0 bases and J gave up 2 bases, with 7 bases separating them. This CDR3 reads CASSLARENYGYTF. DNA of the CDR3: TGTGCCAGCAGCTTAGCGCGGGAGAACTATGGCTACACCTTC.

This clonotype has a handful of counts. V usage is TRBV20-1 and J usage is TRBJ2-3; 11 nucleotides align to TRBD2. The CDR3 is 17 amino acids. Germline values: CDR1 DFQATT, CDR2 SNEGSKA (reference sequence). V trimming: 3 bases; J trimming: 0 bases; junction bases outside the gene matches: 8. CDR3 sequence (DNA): TGCAGTGCTAGGGCGCCTAGCGGGAGGTATAGCACAGATACGCAGTATTTT. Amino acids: CSARAPSGRYSTDTQYF.

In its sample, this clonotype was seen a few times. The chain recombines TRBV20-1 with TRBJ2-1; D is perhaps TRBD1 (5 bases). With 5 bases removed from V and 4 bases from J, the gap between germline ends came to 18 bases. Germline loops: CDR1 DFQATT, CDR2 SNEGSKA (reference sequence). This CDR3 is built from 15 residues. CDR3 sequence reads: CSAGNTGYSYNEQFF. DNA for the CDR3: TGCAGTGCTGGAAATACAGGTTATTCATACAATGAGCAGTTCTTC.

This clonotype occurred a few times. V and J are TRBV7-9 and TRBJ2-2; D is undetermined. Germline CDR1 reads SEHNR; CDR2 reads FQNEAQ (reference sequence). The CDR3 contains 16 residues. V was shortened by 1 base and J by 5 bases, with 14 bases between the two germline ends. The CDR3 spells CASSLGFGPSTGELFF. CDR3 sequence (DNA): TGTGCCAGCAGCTTAGGGTTTGGCCCCTCAACCGGGGAGCTGTTTTTT.

This CDR3 is CASSPPWSLLAIQQETQYF. In nucleotides, the CDR3 is TGTGCCAGCTCACCACCCTGGTCCTTGCTAGCGATCCAACAAGAGACCCAGTACTTC. This chain links TRBV18 with TRBJ2-5; a weak D match, TRBD2 (6 bases). V lost 0 bases and J 2 bases, leaving 22 bases between the germline ends. CDR1 KGHSH and CDR2 LQKENI come from the germline V gene. This CDR3 region has 19 residues.

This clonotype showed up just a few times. CDR3 sequence: CASSLDPSPDEQYF. CDR3 bases: TGTGCCAGCAGCTTAGACCCTAGCCCTGACGAGCAGTACTTC. The J gene is TRBJ2-7, the V gene TRBV7-2; perhaps TRBD2 as D (5 bases). There are 14 residues in the CDR3. V was clipped by 1 base and J by 5 bases, with 12 bases between them. From germline, CDR1 is SGHTA and CDR2 FQGNSA. Filled out from reference TRBV7-2 and TRBJ2-7, the complete variable domain reads GAGVSQSPSNKVTEKGKDVELRCDPISGHTALYWYRQSLGQGLEFLIYFQGNSAPDKSGLPSDRFSAERTGGSVSTLTIQRTQQEDSAVYLCASSLDPSPDEQYFGPGTRLTVT.

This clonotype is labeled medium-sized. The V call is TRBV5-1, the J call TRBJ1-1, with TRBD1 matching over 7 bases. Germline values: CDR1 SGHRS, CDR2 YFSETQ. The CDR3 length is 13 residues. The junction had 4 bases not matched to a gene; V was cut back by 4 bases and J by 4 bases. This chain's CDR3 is CASSTQGSTEAFF. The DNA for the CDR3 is TGCGCCAGCAGCACACAGGGGAGCACTGAAGCTTTCTTT.

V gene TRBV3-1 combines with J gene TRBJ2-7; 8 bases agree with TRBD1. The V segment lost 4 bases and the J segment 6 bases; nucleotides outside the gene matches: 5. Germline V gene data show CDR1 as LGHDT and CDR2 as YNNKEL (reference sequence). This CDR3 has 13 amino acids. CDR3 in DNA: TGTGCCAGCAGCCGGACAGGGTTGAGCGAGCAGTACTTC. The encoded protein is CASSRTGLSEQYF.

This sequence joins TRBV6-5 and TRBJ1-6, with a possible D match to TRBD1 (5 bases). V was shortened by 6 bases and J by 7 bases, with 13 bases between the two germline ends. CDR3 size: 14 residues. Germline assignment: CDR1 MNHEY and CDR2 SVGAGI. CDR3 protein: CASRVGVLNSPLHF. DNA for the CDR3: TGTGCCAGCAGGGTAGGGGTATTGAATTCACCCCTCCACTTT.

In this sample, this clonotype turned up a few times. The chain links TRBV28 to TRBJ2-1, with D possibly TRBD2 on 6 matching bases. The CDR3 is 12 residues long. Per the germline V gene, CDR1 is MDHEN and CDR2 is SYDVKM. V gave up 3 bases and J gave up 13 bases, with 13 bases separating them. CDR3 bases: TGTGCCAGCAGTTTCCTCGGGGGTACACAGTTCTTC. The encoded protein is CASSFLGGTQFF. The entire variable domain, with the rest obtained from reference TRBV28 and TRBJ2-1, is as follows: DVKVTQSSRYLVKRTGEKVFLECVQDMDHENMFWYRQDPGLGLRLIYFSYDVKMKEKGDIPEGYSVSREKKERFSLILESASTNQTSMYLCASSFLGGTQFFGPGTRLTVL.

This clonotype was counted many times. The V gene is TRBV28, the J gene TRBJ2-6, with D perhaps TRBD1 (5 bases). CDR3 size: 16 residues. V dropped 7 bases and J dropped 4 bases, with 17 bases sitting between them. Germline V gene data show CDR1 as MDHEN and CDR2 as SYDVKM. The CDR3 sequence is CASIPLRGTGANVLTF. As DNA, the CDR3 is TGTGCCAGCATTCCGTTAAGGGGAACCGGGGCCAACGTCCTGACTTTC. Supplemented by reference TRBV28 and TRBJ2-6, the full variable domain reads DVKVTQSSRYLVKRTGEKVFLECVQDMDHENMFWYRQDPGLGLRLIYFSYDVKMKEKGDIPEGYSVSREKKERFSLILESASTNQTSMYLCASIPLRGTGANVLTFGAGSRLTVL.